This TCR beta chain was found in a study of early T cells in non-severe SARS-CoV-2 infection. A few counts support this clonotype. CDR3 length: 15 residues. The germline V gene encodes CDR1 MGHRA and CDR2 YSYEKL. V was trimmed by 4 bases and J by 4 bases, leaving 11 bases between them. Individual cDNA molecules received unique molecular identifiers. One entry per CDR3 protein, called by TCRdb with MiXCR from the 5' RACE reads. The profile shows some 46,000 distinct CDR3 sequences, approximately 6.1% of them singletons. The V call is TRBV4-1, the J call TRBJ2-6; D not certain. This TCR was recovered from an adult who was a healthcare worker with PCR-confirmed SARS-CoV-2 infection or an uninfected control (not recorded which). The sequenced sample consisted of whole blood. The CDR3 reads CASSPTAPGANVLTF. CDR3 nucleotide sequence: TGCGCCAGCAGCCCCACAGCCCCCGGGGCCAACGTCCTGACTTTC.